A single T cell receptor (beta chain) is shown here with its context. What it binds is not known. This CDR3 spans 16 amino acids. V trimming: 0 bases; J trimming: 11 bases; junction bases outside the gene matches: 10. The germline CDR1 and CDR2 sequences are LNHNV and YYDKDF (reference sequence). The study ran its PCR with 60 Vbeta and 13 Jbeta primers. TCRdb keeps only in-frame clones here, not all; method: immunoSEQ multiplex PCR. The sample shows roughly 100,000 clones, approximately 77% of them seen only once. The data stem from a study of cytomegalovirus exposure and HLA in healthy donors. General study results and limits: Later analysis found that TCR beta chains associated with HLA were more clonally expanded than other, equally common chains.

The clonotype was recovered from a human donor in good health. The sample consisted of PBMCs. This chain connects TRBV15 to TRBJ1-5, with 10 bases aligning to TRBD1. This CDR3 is CATSRDRGTGAKAQHF. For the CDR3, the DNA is TGTGCCACCAGCAGAGATCGCGGGACAGGGGCCAAGGCCCAGCATTTT.